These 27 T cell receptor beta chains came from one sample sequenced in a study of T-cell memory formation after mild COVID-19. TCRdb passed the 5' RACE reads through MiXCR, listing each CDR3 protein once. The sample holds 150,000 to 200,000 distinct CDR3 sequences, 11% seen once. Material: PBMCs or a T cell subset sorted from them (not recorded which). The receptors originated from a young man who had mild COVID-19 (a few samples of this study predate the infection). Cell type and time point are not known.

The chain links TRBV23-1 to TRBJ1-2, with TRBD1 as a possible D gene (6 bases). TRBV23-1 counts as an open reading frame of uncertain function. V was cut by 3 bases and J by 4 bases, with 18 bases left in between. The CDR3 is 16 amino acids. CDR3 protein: CASSHSSGAAFYGYTF. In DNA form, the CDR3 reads TGCGCCAGCAGTCACTCCTCGGGGGCAGCATTCTATGGCTACACCTTC.

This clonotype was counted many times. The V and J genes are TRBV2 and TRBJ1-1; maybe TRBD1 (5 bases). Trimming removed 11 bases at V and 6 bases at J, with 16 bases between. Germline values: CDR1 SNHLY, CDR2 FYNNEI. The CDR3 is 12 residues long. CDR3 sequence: CASSREIAEAFF. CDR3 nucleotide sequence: TGTGCCTCCAGCAGGGAGATCGCTGAAGCTTTCTTT.

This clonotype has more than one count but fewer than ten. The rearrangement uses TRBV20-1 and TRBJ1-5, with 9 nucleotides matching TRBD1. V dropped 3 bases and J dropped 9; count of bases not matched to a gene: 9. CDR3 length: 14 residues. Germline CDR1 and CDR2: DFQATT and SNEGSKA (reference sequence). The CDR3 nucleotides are TGCAGTGCTAGGGGACAGGGAGGTTATCGGCCCCAGCATTTT. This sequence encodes CSARGQGGYRPQHF.

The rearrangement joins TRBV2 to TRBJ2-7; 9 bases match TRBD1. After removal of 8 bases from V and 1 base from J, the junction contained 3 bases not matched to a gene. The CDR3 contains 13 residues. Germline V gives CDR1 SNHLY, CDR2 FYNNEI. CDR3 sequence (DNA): TGTGCCAGCGGGGGGACAGGGTCCTACGAGCAGTACGTC. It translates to CASGGTGSYEQYV.

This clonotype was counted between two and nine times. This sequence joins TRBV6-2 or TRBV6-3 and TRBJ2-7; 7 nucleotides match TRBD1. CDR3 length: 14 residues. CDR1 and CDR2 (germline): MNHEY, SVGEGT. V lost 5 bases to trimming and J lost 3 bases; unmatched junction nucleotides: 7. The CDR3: CASSHGDRDYEQYF. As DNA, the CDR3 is TGTGCCAGCAGTCACGGGGACAGAGACTACGAGCAGTACTTC.

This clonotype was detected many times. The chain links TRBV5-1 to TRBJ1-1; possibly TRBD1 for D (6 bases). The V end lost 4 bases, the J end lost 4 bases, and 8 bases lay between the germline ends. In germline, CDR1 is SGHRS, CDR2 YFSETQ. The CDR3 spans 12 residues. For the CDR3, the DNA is TGCGCCAGCAGCCTCAGGGGCACTGAAGCTTTCTTT. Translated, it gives CASSLRGTEAFF. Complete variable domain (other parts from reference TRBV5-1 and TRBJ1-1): KAGVTQTPRYLIKTRGQQVTLSCSPISGHRSVSWYQQTPGQGLQFLFEYFSETQRNKGNFPGRFSGRQFSNSRSEMNVSTLELGDSALYLCASSLRGTEAFFGQGTRLTVV.

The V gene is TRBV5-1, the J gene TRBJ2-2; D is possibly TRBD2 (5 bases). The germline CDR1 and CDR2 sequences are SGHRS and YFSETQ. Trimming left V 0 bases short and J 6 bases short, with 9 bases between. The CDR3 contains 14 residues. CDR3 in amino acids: CASSLERGSGELFF. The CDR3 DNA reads TGCGCCAGCAGCTTGGAACGGGGTTCCGGGGAGCTGTTTTTT.

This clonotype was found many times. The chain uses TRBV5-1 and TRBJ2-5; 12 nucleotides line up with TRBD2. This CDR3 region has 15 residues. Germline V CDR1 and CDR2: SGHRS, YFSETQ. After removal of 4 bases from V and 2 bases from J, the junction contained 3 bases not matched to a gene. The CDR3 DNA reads TGCGCCAGCAGCAGCGGACTAGCGGGGCAAGAGACCCAGTACTTC. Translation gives CASSSGLAGQETQYF.

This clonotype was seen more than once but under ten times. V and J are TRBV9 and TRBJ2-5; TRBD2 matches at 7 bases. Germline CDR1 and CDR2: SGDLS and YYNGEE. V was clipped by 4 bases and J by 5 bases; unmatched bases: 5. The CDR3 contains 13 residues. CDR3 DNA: TGTGCCAGCAGCCGGGGGGATGCGGAGACCCAGTACTTC. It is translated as CASSRGDAETQYF.

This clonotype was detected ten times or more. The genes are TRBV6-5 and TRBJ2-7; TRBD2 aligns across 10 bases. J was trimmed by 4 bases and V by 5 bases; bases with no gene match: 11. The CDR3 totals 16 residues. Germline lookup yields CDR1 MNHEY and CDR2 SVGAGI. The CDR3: CASSPKGVAGGYEQYF. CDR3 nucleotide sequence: TGTGCCAGCAGTCCCAAGGGGGTAGCGGGGGGATACGAGCAGTACTTC.

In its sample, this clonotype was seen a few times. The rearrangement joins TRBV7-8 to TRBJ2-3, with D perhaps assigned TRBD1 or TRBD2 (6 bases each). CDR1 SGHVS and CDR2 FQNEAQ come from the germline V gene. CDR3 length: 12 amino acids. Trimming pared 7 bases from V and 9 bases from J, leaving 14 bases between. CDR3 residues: CASTTGGYTQYF. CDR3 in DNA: TGTGCCAGCACCACCGGGGGCTACACGCAGTATTTT.

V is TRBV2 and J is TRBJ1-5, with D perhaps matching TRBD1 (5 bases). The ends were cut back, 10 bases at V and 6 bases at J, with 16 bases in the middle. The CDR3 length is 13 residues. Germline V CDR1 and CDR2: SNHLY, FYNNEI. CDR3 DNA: TGTGCCACCCGGGGGGAATACGGTCAGCCCCAGCATTTT. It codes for CATRGEYGQPQHF.

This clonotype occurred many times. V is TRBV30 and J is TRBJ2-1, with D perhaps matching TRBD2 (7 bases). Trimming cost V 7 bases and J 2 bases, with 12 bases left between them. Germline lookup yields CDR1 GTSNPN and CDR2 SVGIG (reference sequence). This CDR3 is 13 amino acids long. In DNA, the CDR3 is TGTGCCTTTCGGGGGGACACCTACAATGAGCAGTTCTTC. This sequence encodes CAFRGDTYNEQFF.

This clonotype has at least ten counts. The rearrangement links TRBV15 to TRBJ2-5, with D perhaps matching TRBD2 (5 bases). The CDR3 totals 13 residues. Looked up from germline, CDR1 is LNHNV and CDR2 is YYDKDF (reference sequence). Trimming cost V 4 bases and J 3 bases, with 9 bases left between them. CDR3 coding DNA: TGTGCCACCAGCATGGAGGTCAAAGAGACCCAGTACTTC. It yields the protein CATSMEVKETQYF. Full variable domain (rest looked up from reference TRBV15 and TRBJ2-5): DAMVIQNPRYQVTQFGKPVTLSCSQTLNHNVMYWYQQKSSQAPKLLFHYYDKDFNNEADTPDNFQSRRPNTSFCFLDIRSPGLGDTAMYLCATSMEVKETQYFGPGTRLLVL.

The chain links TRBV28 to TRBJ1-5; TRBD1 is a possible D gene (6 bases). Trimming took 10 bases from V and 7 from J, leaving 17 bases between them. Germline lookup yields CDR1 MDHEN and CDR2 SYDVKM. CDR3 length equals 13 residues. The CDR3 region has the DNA TGTGCCATCAAGAGGGGGTCGAGGCAGCCCCAGCATTTT. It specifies CAIKRGSRQPQHF.

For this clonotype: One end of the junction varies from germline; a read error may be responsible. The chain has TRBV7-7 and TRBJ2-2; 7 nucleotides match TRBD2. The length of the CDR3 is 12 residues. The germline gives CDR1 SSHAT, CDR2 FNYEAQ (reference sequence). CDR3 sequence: CASSLAGGELFF. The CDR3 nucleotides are TGTGCTAGCAGCTTAGCGGGCGGGGAGCTGTTTTTT.

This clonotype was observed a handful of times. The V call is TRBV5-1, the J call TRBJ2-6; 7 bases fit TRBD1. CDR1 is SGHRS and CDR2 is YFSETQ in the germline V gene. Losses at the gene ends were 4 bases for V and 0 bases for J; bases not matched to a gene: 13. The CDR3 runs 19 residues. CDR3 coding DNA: TGCGCCAGCAGCCTACCCCGTCGACAGGGATTCTCTGGGGCCAACGTCCTGACTTTC. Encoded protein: CASSLPRRQGFSGANVLTF.

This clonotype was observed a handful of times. The CDR3 loop is CASSLDVLSGYEQYF. The CDR3 coding sequence is TGCGCCAGCAGCTTGGACGTGCTGTCGGGTTACGAGCAGTACTTC. This chain connects TRBV5-1 to TRBJ2-7; D gene unclear. Trimming took 0 bases from V and 4 from J, leaving 14 bases between them. Germline CDR1 and CDR2: SGHRS and YFSETQ. This CDR3 is built from 15 residues.

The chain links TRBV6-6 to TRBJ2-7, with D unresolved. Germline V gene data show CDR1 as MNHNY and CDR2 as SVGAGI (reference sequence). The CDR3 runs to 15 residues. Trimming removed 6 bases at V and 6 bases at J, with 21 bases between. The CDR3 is CASSPTAGGAGEQYV. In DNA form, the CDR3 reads TGTGCCAGCAGCCCTACTGCAGGCGGAGCAGGCGAGCAGTACGTC.

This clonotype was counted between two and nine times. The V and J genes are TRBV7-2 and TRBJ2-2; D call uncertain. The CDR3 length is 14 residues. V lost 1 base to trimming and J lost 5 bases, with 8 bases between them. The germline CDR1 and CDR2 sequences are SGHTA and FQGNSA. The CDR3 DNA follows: TGTGCCAGCAGCTTAGGTTTTGGGACCGGGGAGCTGTTTTTT. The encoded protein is CASSLGFGTGELFF.

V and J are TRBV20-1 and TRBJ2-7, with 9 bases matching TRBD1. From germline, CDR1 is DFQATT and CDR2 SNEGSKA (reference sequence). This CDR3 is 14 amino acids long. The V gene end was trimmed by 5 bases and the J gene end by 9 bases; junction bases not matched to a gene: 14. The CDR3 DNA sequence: TGCAGTGCTCCCCGGAACACAGGGGGCGCCGGGCAGTACTTC. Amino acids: CSAPRNTGGAGQYF.

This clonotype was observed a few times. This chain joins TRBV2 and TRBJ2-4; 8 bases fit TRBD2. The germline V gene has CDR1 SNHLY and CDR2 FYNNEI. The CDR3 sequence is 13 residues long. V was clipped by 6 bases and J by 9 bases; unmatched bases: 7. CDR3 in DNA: TGTGCCAGCAGCGGCCGGGGGGGTACCATTCAGTACTTC. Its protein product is CASSGRGGTIQYF.

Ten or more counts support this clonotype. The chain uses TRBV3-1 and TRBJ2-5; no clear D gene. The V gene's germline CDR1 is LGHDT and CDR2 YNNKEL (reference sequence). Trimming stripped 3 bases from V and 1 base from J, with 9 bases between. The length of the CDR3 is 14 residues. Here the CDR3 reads CASSHRDLQETQYF. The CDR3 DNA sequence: TGTGCCAGCAGCCACAGAGACCTCCAAGAGACCCAGTACTTC.

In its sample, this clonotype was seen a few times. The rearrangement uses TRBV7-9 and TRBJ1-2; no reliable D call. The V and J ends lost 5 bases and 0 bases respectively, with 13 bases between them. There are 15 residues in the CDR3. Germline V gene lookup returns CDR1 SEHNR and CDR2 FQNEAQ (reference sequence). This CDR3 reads CASSPSDVPNYGYTF. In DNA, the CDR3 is TGTGCCAGCAGCCCATCGGACGTACCTAACTATGGCTACACCTTC.

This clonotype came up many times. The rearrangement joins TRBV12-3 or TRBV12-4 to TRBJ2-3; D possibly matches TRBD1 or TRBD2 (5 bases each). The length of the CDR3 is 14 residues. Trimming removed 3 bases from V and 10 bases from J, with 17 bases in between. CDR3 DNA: TGTGCCAGCAGTTTGTCAGGGACGGGCCTGGCGCAGTATTTT. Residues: CASSLSGTGLAQYF.

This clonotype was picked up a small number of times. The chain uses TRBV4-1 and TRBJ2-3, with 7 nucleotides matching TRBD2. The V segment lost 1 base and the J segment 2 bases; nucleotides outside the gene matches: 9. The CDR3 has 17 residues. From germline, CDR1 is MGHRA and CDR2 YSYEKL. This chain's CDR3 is CASSQAAAGVTTDTQYF. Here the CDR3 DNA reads TGCGCCAGCAGCCAAGCCGCGGCGGGGGTCACCACAGATACGCAGTATTTT.

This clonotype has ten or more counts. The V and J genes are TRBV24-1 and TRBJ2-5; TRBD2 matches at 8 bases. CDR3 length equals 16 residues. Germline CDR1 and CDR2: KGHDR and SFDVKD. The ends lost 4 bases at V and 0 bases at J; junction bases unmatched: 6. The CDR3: CATSEGLLADQETQYF. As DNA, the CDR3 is TGTGCCACCAGTGAGGGGTTACTAGCGGACCAAGAGACCCAGTACTTC.